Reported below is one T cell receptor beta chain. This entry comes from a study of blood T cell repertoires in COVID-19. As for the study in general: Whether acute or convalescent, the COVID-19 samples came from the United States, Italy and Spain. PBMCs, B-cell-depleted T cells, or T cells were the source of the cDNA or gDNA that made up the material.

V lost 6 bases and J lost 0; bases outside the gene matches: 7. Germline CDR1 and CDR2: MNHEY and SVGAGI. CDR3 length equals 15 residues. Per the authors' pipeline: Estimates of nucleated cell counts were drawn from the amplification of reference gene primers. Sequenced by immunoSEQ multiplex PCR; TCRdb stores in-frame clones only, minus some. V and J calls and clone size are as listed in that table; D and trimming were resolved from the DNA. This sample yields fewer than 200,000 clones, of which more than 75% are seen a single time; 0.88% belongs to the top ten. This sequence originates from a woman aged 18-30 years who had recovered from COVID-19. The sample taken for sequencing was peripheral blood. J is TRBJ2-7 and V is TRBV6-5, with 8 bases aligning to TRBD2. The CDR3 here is CASSATSGSSYEQYV. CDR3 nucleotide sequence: TGTGCCAGCAGCGCTACTAGCGGAAGCTCCTACGAGCAGTACGTC.